The entry below describes one TCR beta chain. Its specific antigen is unknown. Base qualities are not recorded, but no much larger clone differs from it by a single base. This record comes from a study of OX40 agonist ivuxolimab in advanced cancers. A note on the overall study: Ivuxolimab was an agonistic, fully human IgG2 monoclonal antibody directed against OX40 (CD134), a costimulatory receptor. Of the approximately 54 patients in dose escalation, some 20 had hepatocellular carcinoma, roughly 15 had melanoma, 9 had renal cell carcinoma and 9 had head and neck cancer. The monotherapy dose-escalation portion (N of about 50 patients) of the phase I ivuxolimab trial is reported in the paper. Patients were allowed to have had prior anti-PD-1, anti-PD-L1 or anti-CTLA-4 therapy, and less than 45% of the dose-escalation patients had previously received checkpoint inhibitors. Partial responses occurred in three dose-escalation patients: two with cutaneous melanoma and one with hepatocellular carcinoma. Peripheral TCRbeta sequencing aimed to test whether ivuxolimab altered TCR sequence diversity and caused clonal T-cell expansion. Intravenous ivuxolimab was administered to patients every 2 weeks at six dose levels: 0.01, 0.1, 0.3, 1.5, 3 and 10 mg/kg. A male proportion of roughly 80% and a mean age of 60 years, ranging from roughly 23 to 79, were recorded for the dose-escalation cohort.

Reading from cysteine to phenylalanine, the CDR3 counts 15 amino acids. The entry retains the CDR3 DNA only, 45 bases that are in frame from base 1. CDR1 and CDR2 are drawn from the germline V gene (reference sequence): LNHDA, SQIVND. The junction shows trimming of 6 bases on V and 8 bases on J, and the gene matches do not reach 4 bases of it. General conclusions and limits of the study: At doses of 0.1 to 3.0 mg/kg, clonal expansion of both CD4+ and CD8+ T cells in blood was seen between baseline and week 6. The antigen specificity of the clonally expanded peripheral T cells was not determined. After ivuxolimab, CD8+ T cells had more expanded clones than CD4+ T cells on average. Low levels of normalized T-cell clonal expansion were also seen in some patients who did not respond. Partial responders in the 0.1-3.0 mg/kg groups had among the lowest normalized peripheral clonal expansion, especially among CD8+ T cells.

To sequence the TCRbeta CDR3 region, genomic DNA was isolated from the sorted cells. The immunoSEQ Assay was used to sequence the TCRbeta CDR3 regions. The immuneACCESS repertoire file appears here via TCRdb, limited to in-frame rearrangements. These files lack a portion of the clones; in checked studies, under half of the deficit traces to unresolved V genes, and the cause of the others is not known. The sample data list under 70,000 clones, and approximately 86% of these were observed just once. The top ten clones comprise around 2% of the sample. Patients with a history of autoimmune disease or receiving systemic immunosuppression were excluded from the trial. Peripheral blood for TCR sequencing was drawn from every dose cohort at baseline, at cycle 4 day 1 and at cycle 7 day 1. Samples were obtained from an open-label, multicenter, first-in-human phase I dose-escalation trial of ivuxolimab. The trial enrolled adults with locally advanced or metastatic head and neck squamous cell, hepatocellular, melanoma or renal cell carcinoma. Before TCR sequencing, CD4+ T cells and CD8+ T cells from peripheral blood were sorted into separate populations.

The chain links TRBV19 with TRBJ2-1, and 16 junctional nucleotides match TRBD2. This material consisted of CD4+ or CD8+ T cells sorted from blood, taken in a trial of the OX40 agonist ivuxolimab. This sequence originates from an adult with an advanced solid tumor such as melanoma, head and neck, liver or kidney cancer. Read as DNA, the sequence is TGTGCCAGTAGAAAGGGACTAGCGGGGGGGTATGAGCAGTTCTTC. The resulting protein is CASRKGLAGGYEQFF.